This TCR beta chain was observed in a study of T cell responses to AZD1222 COVID-19 vaccine. Study-wide results and caveats: Just five to seven people given AZD1222 tested seropositive at baseline. The study found vaccine-associated CD4 TCRs spanning spike, dominant at 160-218 and 743-854.

A note on this clone: What it binds is not known.

Trimming shortened V by 8 bases and J by 2 bases, and 12 bases separated the two germline ends. The CDR3 is made up of 13 amino acids. In germline, CDR1 is MNHEY, CDR2 SVGAGI. Produced via immunoSEQ multiplex PCR; TCRdb's table is partial and in-frame only. The sample lists 140,000 or so clones; around 88% were seen once. The genes are TRBV6-5 and TRBJ2-5, with D tentatively TRBD2 (6 bases). The TCR sequence derives from an adult in good health. This specimen was peripheral blood, taken on day 0 of AZD1222 vaccination. This CDR3 reads CASGPGTQETQYF. The CDR3 DNA is TGTGCCAGCGGCCCCGGGACTCAAGAGACCCAGTACTTC.